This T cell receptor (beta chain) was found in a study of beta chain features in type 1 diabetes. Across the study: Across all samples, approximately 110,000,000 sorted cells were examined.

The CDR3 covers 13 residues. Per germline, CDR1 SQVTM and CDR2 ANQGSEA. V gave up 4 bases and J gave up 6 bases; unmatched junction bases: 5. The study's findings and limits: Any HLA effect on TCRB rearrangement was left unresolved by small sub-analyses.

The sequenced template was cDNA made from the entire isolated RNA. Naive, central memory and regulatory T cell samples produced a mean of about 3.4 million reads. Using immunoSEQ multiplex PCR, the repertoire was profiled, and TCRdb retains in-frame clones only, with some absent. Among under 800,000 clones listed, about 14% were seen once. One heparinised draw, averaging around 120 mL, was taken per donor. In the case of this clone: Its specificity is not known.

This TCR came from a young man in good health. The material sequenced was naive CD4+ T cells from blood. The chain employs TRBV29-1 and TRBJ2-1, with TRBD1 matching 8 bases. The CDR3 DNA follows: TGCAGCGTTGGACAGGGGTCTCGCAATGAGCAGTTCTTC. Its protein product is CSVGQGSRNEQFF.